Listed here is a single TCR beta chain. The limits of the CDR3 on the DNA are not certain, so only TCRdb's listed CDR3 is given. Via MiXCR, TCRdb re-called the multiplex PCR reads, giving one row per CDR3 protein. The repertoire includes about 21,000 distinct CDR3 sequences, 32% of them detected once, and more than 9.5% sits in the top ten. The source of the sample is a study of breast tumors, draining lymph nodes, adjacent tissues. The CDR3 has 24 residues if both end residues are counted. Germline CDR1 is LGHNA and CDR2 is YSLEER. Sequenced material: breast tumor tissue. The J gene is TRBJ2-2, the V gene TRBV4-3; the listed D gene, TRBD2, was not tested against the DNA. The receptor was derived from a female donor with breast cancer. Some clones in this sample may be carry-over from other donors' samples. The chain's CDR3 is CASSQDTGAADTQYFGPGTGELFF.